This T cell receptor beta chain was sequenced for a study of control samples from healthy donors and cancer patients. On this clone: This same CDR3 is encoded by further DNA sequences in the sample.

Some clones are missing from TCRdb's copy, which holds only in-frame ones; the method was immunoSEQ multiplex PCR. Here the sample spans some 82,000 clones, around 87% being singletons. V lost 2 bases and J lost 6, with 9 bases in between. Germline values: CDR1 SGDLS, CDR2 YYNGEE. This CDR3 is built from 13 residues. The rearrangement uses TRBV9 and TRBJ1-5, with D perhaps matching TRBD1 (5 bases). The sample was blood. The sequence came from a man aged 50-60 years in good health. The CDR3 bases are TGTGCCAGCAGCGTGGGGGGGGTTCAGCCCCAGCATTTT. Translation gives CASSVGGVQPQHF.